The entry below describes one T cell receptor (beta chain). This sample was taken from a study of blood T cell repertoires in COVID-19. The overall study: The United States, Italy and Spain supplied acute and convalescent COVID-19 samples. Sources were T cells, B-cell-depleted T cells, or PBMCs; the material itself was cDNA or gDNA.

Germline CDR1 and CDR2: LNHDA and SQIVND (reference sequence). Between the trimmed V and J ends, which lost 3 bases and 6 bases, there was a span of 12 bases. The CDR3 consists of 14 residues. Profiling relied on immunoSEQ multiplex PCR, and the TCRdb table lists in-frame clones only, not all of them. Among about 92,000 clones listed, approximately 85% were seen once. The sequencing sample was made of peripheral blood. This receptor was obtained from a human donor in a cohort sampled during active COVID-19. The chain links TRBV19 to TRBJ2-1; maybe TRBD2 (6 bases). CDR3: CASSMRASVNEQFF. CDR3 nucleotides: TGTGCCAGTAGTATGAGAGCTAGCGTCAATGAGCAGTTCTTC.